This entry lists 12 T cell receptor beta chains sequenced from one sample in a study of blood T cell repertoires in COVID-19. The table came from immunoSEQ multiplex PCR; TCRdb's copy has only in-frame clones and leaves some out. This sample has approximately 250,000 clones; approximately 85% occur once, and the top ten carry approximately 5.1%. Material: peripheral blood. These receptors all stem from a man between 50 and 59 years old with COVID-19, enrolled during active disease.

The chain couples TRBV28 to TRBJ1-3; 7 nucleotides match TRBD1. V lost 4 bases, J lost 4 bases, and 7 bases stayed unmatched. The germline V gene has CDR1 MDHEN and CDR2 SYDVKM. The CDR3 totals 15 residues. Here the CDR3 reads CASSWETGRGNTIYF. CDR3 nucleotides: TGTGCCAGCAGTTGGGAGACAGGGAGGGGAAACACCATATATTTT.

The chain couples TRBV3-1 (or the pseudogene TRBV3-2) to TRBJ1-3; 8 nucleotides agree with TRBD1. V trimming: 2 bases; J trimming: 3 bases; junction bases outside the gene matches: 12. The CDR3 totals 18 residues. The germline CDR1 and CDR2 sequences are LGHDT and YNNKEL (reference sequence). The CDR3 nucleotides are TGTGCCAGCAGCCAAATGGACAGGGCCTCCGGACTTGGAAACACCATATATTTT. Translation: CASSQMDRASGLGNTIYF.

The genes are TRBV9 and TRBJ1-2; TRBD1 matches at 8 bases. The CDR3 runs to 15 residues. Germline V CDR1 and CDR2: SGDLS, YYNGEE. Trimming removed 1 base from V and 4 bases from J; junction bases left unmatched: 6. DNA for the CDR3: TGTGCCAGCAGCGTATATCAGGGGGCGGGCTATGGCTACACCTTC. As protein: CASSVYQGAGYGYTF.

The chain is built from TRBV6-5 and TRBJ1-3; no clear D. This CDR3 spans 16 amino acids. V was cut by 0 bases and J by 5 bases, with 14 bases left in between. The V gene's germline CDR1 is MNHEY and CDR2 SVGAGI. CDR3 sequence reads: CASSYSLVLSRNTIYF. The CDR3 DNA reads as TGTGCCAGCAGTTACTCGTTAGTCTTGAGCAGAAACACCATATATTTT.

The chain carries TRBV6-6 and TRBJ1-5, with TRBD1 identical over 7 bases. Germline V gene lookup returns CDR1 MNHNY and CDR2 SVGAGI (reference sequence). V was clipped by 2 bases and J by 8 bases; unmatched bases: 9. This CDR3 is built from 15 residues. CDR3 loop: CASSYGDRAREPQHF. The CDR3 DNA is TGTGCCAGCAGTTACGGTGACAGGGCGAGGGAGCCCCAGCATTTT.

The V call is TRBV6-6, the J call TRBJ2-1; 8 positions agree with TRBD2. Germline trimming cut 5 bases from V and 9 bases from J; bases unmatched to any gene: 6. The CDR3 loop spans 13 amino acids. From germline, CDR1 is MNHNY and CDR2 SVGAGI (reference sequence). The CDR3 loop is CASSRGGLVEQFF. In DNA, the CDR3 is TGTGCCAGCAGTCGCGGGGGGCTAGTTGAGCAGTTCTTC.

Only one count was recorded for this clone. The chain couples TRBV10-3 to TRBJ1-3; D possibly corresponds to TRBD1 (6 bases). The CDR3 has 15 residues. The germline CDR1 and CDR2 sequences are ENHRY and SYGVKD. V lost 4 bases, J lost 0 bases, and 10 bases lay in between. The CDR3, as DNA: TGTGCCATCAGTGCAGGACAGTACTCTGGAAACACCATATATTTT. Translation: CAISAGQYSGNTIYF.

The chain carries TRBV9 and TRBJ1-4, with TRBD1 matching 9 bases. The ends lost 0 bases at V and 8 bases at J; junction bases unmatched: 5. CDR1 and CDR2 (germline): SGDLS, YYNGEE. The CDR3 spans 15 residues. The CDR3 bases are TGTGCCAGCAGCGTAGTTGGGACAGGGAGCGAAAAACTGTTTTTT. It codes for CASSVVGTGSEKLFF.

This clone was observed a few times. The gene calls are TRBV24-1 and TRBJ1-2, with a tentative D call TRBD1 (6 bases). The length of the CDR3 is 14 residues. Germline CDR1 and CDR2: KGHDR and SFDVKD. V lost 5 bases, J lost 8 bases, and 17 bases lay in between. CDR3 nucleotides: TGTGCCACCAGTGCGTCGTTACCAGGGGACGGCTACACCTTC. Translation: CATSASLPGDGYTF.

This sequence joins TRBV5-1 and TRBJ2-3; D is undetermined. The V and J ends lost 4 bases and 5 bases respectively, with 11 bases between them. The germline CDR1 and CDR2 sequences are SGHRS and YFSETQ. This CDR3 comprises 13 residues. The CDR3 DNA sequence: TGCGCCAGCAGCCAAAGCTTTATAGATACGCAGTATTTT. Residues: CASSQSFIDTQYF.

The CDR3 bases are TGTGCCATCGGCCTAGGGGGGGAACCCAATGAGCAGTTCTTC. Translated: CAIGLGGEPNEQFF. The chain carries TRBV10-3 and TRBJ2-1, with D tentatively TRBD2 (7 bases). The ends were cut back, 8 bases at V and 6 bases at J, with 17 bases in the middle. Germline V gene sequence: CDR1 ENHRY, CDR2 SYGVKD. The CDR3 spans 14 residues.

The rearrangement joins TRBV6-1 to TRBJ2-3; D perhaps matches TRBD2 (5 bases). The length of the CDR3 is 15 residues. Trimming pared 2 bases from V and 2 bases from J, leaving 11 bases between. From germline, CDR1 is MNHNS and CDR2 SASEGT. CDR3 protein: CASSESRLFTDTQYF. CDR3 nucleotides: TGTGCCAGCAGTGAAAGCCGACTATTCACAGATACGCAGTATTTT.